This T cell receptor (beta chain) was captured in a study of cytomegalovirus exposure and HLA in healthy donors. Here immunoSEQ multiplex PCR was the method, and the copy in TCRdb shows in-frame clones only, minus some. Here the sample spans 97,000 or so clones, more than 85% being singletons. Regarding the study as a whole: Rarity characterized most TCR sequences, yet some public TCRs appeared in many donors.

CDR3 length: 16 amino acids. V dropped 5 bases and J dropped 4; count of bases not matched to a gene: 7. Per germline, CDR1 LNHDA and CDR2 SQIVND (reference sequence). For this clone: Its antigen is undetermined.

Material: PBMCs. The sequence derives from a man younger than 35 in good health and CMV-seropositive. The chain uses TRBV19 and TRBJ1-5, with 11 bases identical to TRBD1. CDR3: CASSGRTGGGNQPQHF. Written as DNA, the CDR3 is TGTGCCAGTAGTGGGAGGACAGGGGGCGGAAATCAGCCCCAGCATTTT. The full variable domain, in which reference TRBV19 and TRBJ1-5 provide the parts outside the CDR3, is DGGITQSPKYLFRKEGQNVTLSCEQNLNHDAMYWYRQDPGQGLRLIYYSQIVNDFQKGDIAEGYSVSREKKESFPLTVTSAQKNPTAFYLCASSGRTGGGNQPQHFGDGTRLSIL.